Each of the 12 T cell receptor beta chains below was sequenced from the same sample in a study of human thymus T cells. TCRdb's copy holds only in-frame clones and misses some; the assay was immunoSEQ multiplex PCR. Here the sample spans 75,000 to 90,000 clones, roughly 96% being singletons. Thymus tissue for the work was resected from patients undergoing corrective heart surgery. Sequencing input: thymus tissue. The receptors stem from a boy younger than two with a congenital heart defect but otherwise immunologically healthy.

The chain is built from TRBV5-1 and TRBJ1-2; D may be TRBD1 (5 bases). Trimming removed 0 bases from V and 5 bases from J, with 14 bases in between. The CDR3 extends over 15 amino acids. Germline CDR1 is SGHRS and CDR2 is YFSETQ. The CDR3 reads CASSLVVGAPYGYTF. DNA for the CDR3: TGCGCCAGCAGCTTGGTAGTCGGGGCCCCTTATGGCTACACCTTC.

The chain joins TRBV27 to TRBJ2-7; D possibly corresponds to TRBD1 (6 bases). The CDR3 totals 13 residues. Germline lookup yields CDR1 MNHEY and CDR2 SMNVEV (reference sequence). Deletions cut 5 bases from V and 4 bases from J, with 12 bases between. The CDR3 loop reads CASSQGLRYEQYF. In nucleotides, the CDR3 is TGTGCCAGCAGTCAGGGGCTTAGGTACGAGCAGTACTTC.

The V and J genes are TRBV7-2 and TRBJ2-3; no firm D call. CDR3 length: 12 residues. Looked up from germline, CDR1 is SGHTA and CDR2 is FQGNSA. Trimming stripped 2 bases from V and 5 bases from J, with 5 bases between. The CDR3 DNA sequence: TGTGCCAGCAGCTTATCTGTAGATACGCAGTATTTT. Its translation is CASSLSVDTQYF.

The chain is built from TRBV9 and TRBJ2-3; the match to TRBD2 covers 9 bases. V shed 3 bases and J 5 bases; nucleotides not matched to a gene: 4. The CDR3 totals 14 residues. CDR1 is SGDLS and CDR2 is YYNGEE in the germline V gene. CDR3 DNA: TGTGCCAGCAGCGACCCTAGCGGGGAAGATACGCAGTATTTT. Protein sequence: CASSDPSGEDTQYF.

V is TRBV6-6 and J is TRBJ1-2; D perhaps matches TRBD1 (6 bases). Germline V gene lookup returns CDR1 MNHNY and CDR2 SVGAGI (reference sequence). Trimming took 6 bases from V and 5 from J, leaving 13 bases between them. CDR3 length equals 13 residues. The CDR3 sequence: CASSPVGTYGYTF. CDR3 in DNA: TGTGCCAGCAGCCCGGTCGGGACATATGGCTACACCTTC.

A single count supports this clone. The chain carries TRBV6-5 and TRBJ2-6, with 7 bases lining up with TRBD2. J gave up 0 bases and V 2 bases, and 1 base lay outside the gene matches. The CDR3 runs 16 residues. Germline assignment: CDR1 MNHEY and CDR2 SVGAGI. This CDR3 is CASSYGTNSGANVLTF. The CDR3 DNA reads as TGTGCCAGCAGTTACGGGACTAACTCTGGGGCCAACGTCCTGACTTTC.

The chain has TRBV6-5 and TRBJ1-2; TRBD1 matches at 12 bases. Germline CDR1 is MNHEY and CDR2 is SVGAGI. The V and J ends lost 5 bases and 8 bases, in that order; junction bases with no gene match: 6. The CDR3 is 14 residues long. The CDR3, as DNA: TGTGCCAGCAGTGGGGACAGGGGGCGCTTAGGCTACACCTTC. This codes for CASSGDRGRLGYTF.

The V and J genes are TRBV5-8 and TRBJ1-2; no clear D. Trimming removed 2 bases at V and 8 bases at J, with 22 bases between. Germline CDR1 SGHTS, CDR2 YDEGEE. The CDR3 runs to 16 residues. The CDR3 bases are TGTGCCAGCAGCTTAGCCCGAAAAAGGCGGTCTTGGGGCTACACCTTC. Its translation is CASSLARKRRSWGYTF.

V gene TRBV11-2 combines with J gene TRBJ1-1; maybe TRBD1 (6 bases). The V end was cut by 0 bases, the J end by 1 base, with 12 bases between. The CDR3 covers 16 residues. Per germline, CDR1 SGHAT and CDR2 FQNNGV. The CDR3 DNA follows: TGTGCCAGCAGCTTAGAAGGGGGTAGGGGGAACACTGAAGCTTTCTTT. It translates to CASSLEGGRGNTEAFF.

The chain recombines TRBV6-1 with TRBJ2-5; 16 positions agree with TRBD2. The trim removed 4 bases at V and 3 bases at J, leaving 14 bases unmatched. The CDR3 consists of 20 residues. Germline loops: CDR1 MNHNS, CDR2 SASEGT. The CDR3 nucleotides read TGTGCCAGCAGTGCACCCGGGACTAGCGGGAGGGTCACGTTTGAAGAGACCCAGTACTTC. Translating gives CASSAPGTSGRVTFEETQYF.

The V gene is TRBV7-2, the J gene TRBJ2-3; D not certain. The CDR3 has 13 amino acids. Germline CDR1 is SGHTA and CDR2 is FQGNSA. Trimming removed 5 bases from V and 4 bases from J, with 10 bases in between. The CDR3 DNA reads as TGTGCCAGCAGCCCTGCGTGGGCAGATACGCAGTATTTT. It encodes CASSPAWADTQYF.

V and J are TRBV4-1 and TRBJ2-3; D gene unclear. The CDR3 consists of 16 residues. Germline V gene sequence: CDR1 MGHRA, CDR2 YSYEKL. Trimming stripped 0 bases from V and 3 bases from J, with 13 bases between. CDR3 sequence reads: CASSQDGTTVTDTQYF. For the CDR3, the DNA is TGCGCCAGCAGCCAAGATGGAACCACCGTAACAGATACGCAGTATTTT.